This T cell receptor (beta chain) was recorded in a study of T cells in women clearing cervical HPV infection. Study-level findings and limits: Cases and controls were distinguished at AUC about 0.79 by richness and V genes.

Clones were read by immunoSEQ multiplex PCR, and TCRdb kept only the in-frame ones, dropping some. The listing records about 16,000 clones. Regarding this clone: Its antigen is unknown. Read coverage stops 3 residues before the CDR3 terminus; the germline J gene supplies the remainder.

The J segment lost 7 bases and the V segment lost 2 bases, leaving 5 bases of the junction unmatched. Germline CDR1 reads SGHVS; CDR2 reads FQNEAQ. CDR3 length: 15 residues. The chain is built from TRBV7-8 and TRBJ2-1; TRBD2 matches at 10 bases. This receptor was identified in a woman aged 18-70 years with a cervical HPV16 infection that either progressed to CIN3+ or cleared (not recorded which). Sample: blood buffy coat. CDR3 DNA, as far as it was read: TGTGCCAGCAGCTTAAAAGCGGGGGGGGTAAATGAG. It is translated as CASSLKAGGVNE. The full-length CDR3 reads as CASSLKAGGVNEQFF. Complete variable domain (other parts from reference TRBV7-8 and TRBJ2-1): GAGVSQSPRYKVAKRGQDVALRCDPISGHVSLFWYQQALGQGPEFLTYFQNEAQLDKSGLPSDRFFAERPEGSVSTLKIQRTQQEDSAVYLCASSLKAGGVNEQFFGPGTRLTVL.